This is a list of T cell receptor beta chains from one sample in a study of T-cell reconstitution after alpha-beta-depleted transplantation in children. TCRdb ran MiXCR on the PCR reads and lists one entry per CDR3 protein. Of under 250,000 distinct CDR3 sequences in the sample, approximately 19% were seen once. The source was PBMCs, mostly from graft donor cells, collected 360 days after TCRalphabeta/CD19-depleted stem cell transplant. These receptors originate from a male patient between 2 and 10 years old who had a stem cell transplant for acute lymphoblastic leukemia, so the T cells may come from the graft donor. CDR3s include the opening cysteine and the closing phenylalanine or tryptophan. D genes are given only for firm matches. Clone size is given for some rows only: seen once, a few or many times, or a class if the clone is expanded.

length	V	size	D	J	CDR3	DNA
16	TRBV4-2	-	TRBD2	TRBJ2-1	CASSQEASGRLDEQFF	TGTGCCAGCAGCCAAGAGGCTAGCGGGAGGTTGGATGAGCAGTTCTTC
15	TRBV12-3/TRBV12-4	-	-	TRBJ1-6	CASINSGLHNSPLHF	TGTGCCAGCATTAACTCAGGGCTGCATAATTCACCCCTCCACTTT
13	TRBV20-1	-	TRBD2	TRBJ2-7	CSASSGGTYEQYF	TGCAGTGCTAGTAGCGGGGGAACCTACGAGCAGTACTTC
13	TRBV7-8	-	-	TRBJ2-7	CASSLAGDPEQYF	TGTGCCAGCAGCTTAGCGGGGGACCCCGAGCAGTACTTC
16	TRBV7-2	-	-	TRBJ2-3	CASSLMTGESTDTQYF	TGTGCCAGCAGCTTAATGACGGGAGAAAGCACAGATACGCAGTATTTT
13	TRBV24-1	many	-	TRBJ2-3	CATSGLGTDTQYF	TGTGCCACCAGTGGGTTGGGCACAGATACGCAGTATTTT
15	TRBV7-2	-	-	TRBJ2-5	CASSLEDTSKETQYF	TGTGCCAGCAGCTTAGAGGACACAAGCAAAGAGACCCAGTACTTC
13	TRBV6-2/TRBV6-3	-	-	TRBJ2-7	CASSLLAVYEQYF	TGTGCCAGCAGTTTGTTAGCGGTCTACGAGCAGTACTTC
13	TRBV10-3	few	TRBD1	TRBJ2-7	CATADRGGGMQYF	TGTGCCACCGCGGACAGGGGGGGTGGGATGCAGTACTTC
14	TRBV6-5	-	TRBD1	TRBJ2-5	CASSYSTGGETQYF	TGTGCCAGCAGTTACTCGACAGGGGGAGAGACCCAGTACTTC
14	TRBV7-2	-	TRBD1	TRBJ2-3	CASQFDRGGDTQYF	TGTGCCAGCCAGTTCGACAGGGGGGGAGATACGCAGTATTTT
16	TRBV7-2	few	TRBD2	TRBJ2-2	CASSSPGGAGTGELFF	TGTGCCAGCAGCTCACCCGGGGGGGCGGGCACCGGGGAGCTGTTTTTT
16	TRBV11-2	few	-	TRBJ2-5	CASSLAPGDPSETQYF	TGTGCCAGCAGCTTAGCCCCTGGGGATCCGTCAGAGACCCAGTACTTC
14	TRBV6-2/TRBV6-3	-	-	TRBJ2-2	CASTEPRNTGELFF	TGTGCCAGCACCGAACCCCGGAACACCGGGGAGCTGTTTTTT
16	TRBV12-3/TRBV12-4	few	TRBD1	TRBJ1-5	CASSLAWDRGLQPQHF	TGTGCCAGCAGTTTAGCATGGGACAGGGGGCTTCAGCCCCAGCATTTT
16	TRBV5-1	few	-	TRBJ1-5	CASSLGAGGKKWPQHF	TGCGCCAGCAGCTTGGGAGCGGGGGGCAAAAAGTGGCCCCAGCATTTT
14	TRBV9	-	-	TRBJ2-7	CASSAGAGTYEQYF	TGTGCCAGCAGCGCCGGGGCGGGGACCTACGAGCAGTACTTC
16	TRBV12-3/TRBV12-4	few	TRBD1	TRBJ2-5	CASSLVGTGYQETQYF	TGTGCCAGCAGTTTGGTCGGGACAGGGTACCAAGAGACCCAGTACTTC
12	TRBV12-3/TRBV12-4	-	-	TRBJ1-1	CASSWGNTEAFF	TGTGCCAGCAGTTGGGGGAACACTGAAGCTTTCTTT
15	TRBV7-2	few	TRBD1	TRBJ2-5	CASSWEWDRGGTQYF	TGTGCCAGCAGCTGGGAATGGGACAGGGGGGGGACCCAGTACTTC
18	TRBV18	few	TRBD1	TRBJ2-5	CASSPFPVTGGMGETQYF	TGTGCCAGCTCACCATTTCCGGTCACAGGGGGCATGGGAGAGACCCAGTACTTC
16	TRBV20-1	-	TRBD2	TRBJ2-1	CSAREFSGGPYNEQFF	TGCAGTGCTAGGGAATTTAGCGGGGGGCCTTACAATGAGCAGTTCTTC
14	TRBV5-1	-	-	TRBJ2-7	CASSLTQGSREQYF	TGCGCCAGCAGTTTAACTCAGGGTTCGAGGGAGCAGTACTTC
16	TRBV7-2	-	-	TRBJ1-2	CASSLEAGRANYGYTF	TGTGCCAGCAGCTTAGAGGCAGGCAGAGCTAACTATGGCTACACCTTC
15	TRBV2	-	-	TRBJ2-5	CASSERGRGQETQYF	TGTGCCAGCAGTGAACGCGGAAGGGGTCAAGAGACCCAGTACTTC
14	TRBV5-1	-	TRBD1	TRBJ2-7	CASSPGTGANEQYF	TGCGCCAGCAGCCCCGGGACAGGGGCAAACGAGCAGTACTTC
13	TRBV29-1	once	-	TRBJ1-4	CSVRTVSNEKLFF	TGCAGCGTCAGGACAGTCTCGAATGAAAAACTGTTTTTT
14	TRBV18	-	TRBD1	TRBJ2-7	CASSPQGESYEQYF	TGTGCCAGCTCACCGCAGGGGGAATCCTACGAGCAGTACTTC
14	TRBV10-2	-	-	TRBJ2-1	CASSDIAGSNEQFF	TGCGCCAGCAGTGATATCGCAGGGTCGAATGAGCAGTTCTTC
14	TRBV12-3/TRBV12-4	-	-	TRBJ2-5	CASGRGGVGETQYF	TGTGCCAGCGGAAGGGGCGGGGTGGGGGAGACCCAGTACTTC
13	TRBV12-3/TRBV12-4	-	TRBD2	TRBJ2-7	CASTSSGMGEQYF	TGTGCCAGCACATCTAGCGGGATGGGCGAGCAGTACTTC
18	TRBV20-1	few	TRBD2	TRBJ2-1	CSARDYKGLAASYNEQFF	TGCAGTGCTAGAGATTACAAAGGACTAGCGGCCTCCTACAATGAGCAGTTCTTC
13	TRBV20-1	-	-	TRBJ2-3	CSARMGTTDTQYF	TGCAGTGCTCGCATGGGGACCACAGATACGCAGTATTTT
16	TRBV20-1	once	-	TRBJ1-1	CSARDLVMTENTEAFF	TGCAGTGCTAGAGATCTGGTTATGACGGAGAACACTGAAGCTTTCTTT
14	TRBV5-1	many	-	TRBJ2-5	CASSLVGGQETQYF	TGCGCCAGCAGCTTGGTAGGCGGCCAAGAGACCCAGTACTTC
14	TRBV10-3	few	-	TRBJ1-4	CAIRKDPENEKLFF	TGTGCCATCAGAAAGGACCCGGAGAATGAAAAACTGTTTTTT
15	TRBV6-2/TRBV6-3	-	-	TRBJ2-2	CASSYLSPNTGELFF	TGTGCCAGCAGTTACTTGAGTCCTAACACCGGGGAGCTGTTTTTT
16	TRBV12-3/TRBV12-4	-	TRBD1	TRBJ2-7	CASSSLQGAFSYEQYF	TGTGCCAGCAGTTCTCTCCAGGGGGCATTTTCCTACGAGCAGTACTTC
13	TRBV12-3/TRBV12-4	-	-	TRBJ2-3	CASSSRHLDTQYF	TGTGCCAGCAGTTCTCGCCACTTGGATACGCAGTATTTT
12	TRBV7-2	-	-	TRBJ2-3	CASSEETDTQYF	TGTGCCAGCAGCGAAGAAACAGATACGCAGTATTTT
17	TRBV7-9	-	-	TRBJ1-2	CASSRAGSRGANYGYTF	TGTGCCAGCAGCCGAGCGGGGAGCAGGGGAGCTAACTATGGCTACACCTTC
22	TRBV13	-	-	TRBJ1-3	CASSYEAGTPGRVQTSGNTIYF	TGTGCCAGCAGCTACGAAGCGGGGACGCCGGGACGTGTCCAAACCTCGGGAAACACCATATATTTT
15	TRBV30	few	TRBD2	TRBJ2-2	CAWRELAGNTGELFF	TGTGCCTGGAGGGAACTAGCGGGGAACACCGGGGAGCTGTTTTTT
14	TRBV3-1	-	-	TRBJ2-7	CASSPGPGNFGQYF	TGTGCCAGCAGCCCCGGTCCGGGGAACTTCGGGCAGTACTTC
14	TRBV12-3/TRBV12-4	-	-	TRBJ2-7	CASSLWGVYDEQYF	TGTGCCAGCAGTTTATGGGGAGTTTACGACGAGCAGTACTTC
19	TRBV23-1	-	-	TRBJ2-7	CASSHHQGLPGVRLHEQYF	TGCGCCAGCAGTCATCATCAGGGTTTGCCGGGGGTTCGGCTCCACGAGCAGTACTTC
17	TRBV6-1	-	TRBD2	TRBJ2-1	CASEGTSGRDSYNEQFF	TGTGCCAGTGAGGGGACTAGCGGGAGGGACTCCTACAATGAGCAGTTCTTC
13	TRBV28	few	TRBD1	TRBJ1-6	CAGGQGSNSPLHF	TGTGCCGGGGGACAGGGTAGTAATTCACCCCTCCACTTT
12	TRBV29-1	-	TRBD1	TRBJ2-2	CSGGQGFGELFF	TGCAGCGGTGGACAGGGATTCGGGGAGCTGTTTTTT
16	TRBV24-1	-	-	TRBJ2-5	CATSDSLLMTRGTQYF	TGTGCCACCAGTGATTCACTTCTGATGACAAGAGGGACCCAGTACTTC
12	TRBV12-3/TRBV12-4	-	-	TRBJ1-2	CASSLSPRGYTF	TGTGCCAGCAGTTTATCTCCGAGGGGCTACACCTTC
16	TRBV4-1	-	-	TRBJ1-1	CASSQGADVAKDEAFF	TGCGCCAGCAGCCAAGGTGCCGATGTCGCGAAAGATGAAGCTTTCTTT
13	TRBV5-4	many	-	TRBJ2-7	CASSVDPSGEQYF	TGTGCCAGCAGCGTCGACCCCTCGGGAGAGCAGTACTTC